This T cell receptor beta chain was retrieved from a study of T-cell memory formation after mild COVID-19. At the level of the study: TCR clusters were mostly confined to one donor each.

This clonotype occurred once. Using constant-segment primers, 5'RACE produced TCR alpha and TCR beta cDNA libraries carrying sample barcodes and UMIs. TCRdb passed the 5' RACE reads through MiXCR, listing each CDR3 protein once. The sample holds about 430,000 distinct CDR3 sequences, 20% to 25% seen once. Germline V lookup: CDR1 SEHNR, CDR2 FQNEAQ (reference sequence). V was trimmed by 3 bases and J by 2 bases, leaving 16 bases between them. The CDR3 is 16 amino acids. This chain links TRBV7-9 with TRBJ1-2; no clear D. This sequence originates from an adult woman who had mild COVID-19 (a few samples of this study predate the infection). Cell type and time point are not known. The sample taken for sequencing was PBMCs or a T cell subset sorted from them (not recorded which). The CDR3: CASSFDIADSNYGYTF. In DNA form, the CDR3 reads TGTGCCAGCAGCTTTGACATCGCCGACTCGAACTATGGCTACACCTTC.